This T cell receptor beta chain was captured by sequencing in a study of identifying expanded T cells in peripheral blood. The table came from immunoSEQ multiplex PCR; TCRdb's copy has only in-frame clones and leaves some out. The data show roughly 130,000 clones, 80% to 90% seen once. Study conclusions and caveats: About 1.2 clones differed between technical replicates, versus approximately 16 and 20 over time. Clone count variance between roughly 2-week samples rose with total template count.

During the collection period, no donor immune events like infections were recorded. V gave up 6 bases and J gave up 4 bases; unmatched junction bases: 4. CDR3 length equals 13 residues. Per the germline V gene, CDR1 is SNHLY and CDR2 is FYNNEI. A word on this clone: No antigen is known for it.

The source material was blood. The J gene is TRBJ2-7, the V gene TRBV2, with 9 bases aligning to TRBD1. The receptor comes from a person aged 18 to 70 in good health. The CDR3 sequence is CASRKGTGYEQYF. DNA for the CDR3: TGTGCCAGCAGGAAGGGGACAGGGTACGAGCAGTACTTC. The full variable domain, in which reference TRBV2 and TRBJ2-7 provide the parts outside the CDR3, is EPEVTQTPSHQVTQMGQEVILRCVPISNHLYFYWYRQILGQKVEFLVSFYNNEISEKSEIFDDQFSVERPDGSNFTLKIRSTKLEDSAMYFCASRKGTGYEQYFGPGTRLTVT.